This record concerns one T cell receptor beta chain sequence. Its antigen is unknown. Base qualities are not at hand, and no much larger clone is one base apart. This sample was included in a study of CD8+ T cells in alopecia areata (dated by TCRdb to the late 2010s). Turning to the overall study: Treated patients were enrolled in an open-label pilot trial of oral tofacitinib at 5 to 10 mg twice daily for moderate-to-severe alopecia areata. Patients stayed on tofacitinib for 6 to 18 months and then had 6 months of follow-up off drug so that delayed response and recurrence could be assessed. The study used high-throughput TCRbeta sequencing to examine T cell clonal expansion in alopecia areata, in both the C3H/HeJ mouse model and human patients. On the human side, TCRbeta sequencing was run on scalp tissue and on sorted CD4+ and CD8+ peripheral blood T cells from healthy controls and from alopecia areata patients with either patchy or totalis/universalis disease. Patients on tofacitinib were biopsied at baseline and after 4 and 24 weeks of treatment, and several of the patients also had a later scalp biopsy. Clonality in the scalp was compared among normal scalp (n=4), patchy alopecia areata scalp (n=8), and alopecia totalis/universalis scalp (n=8). RNA was extracted with the PAXgene miRNA kit for fixed scalp, the miRNeasy kit for PBMCs, and the RNeasy kit for mouse skin. immunoSEQ multiplex PCR using 35 Vbeta forward primers and 13 Jbeta reverse primers was used to amplify TCRbeta CDR3 regions. The study at large found these results: Higher clonality and more expanded CD8+ clones were observed in lesional scalp than in normal scalp, particularly in alopecia totalis/universalis, a finding suggestive of antigenic drive. Shared TCR sequences between patients were less evident than in mice, which may be partly attributable to HLA diversity in the patient population. Scalp TCR repertoire analysis is complicated because resident alphabeta T cells in normal human skin are also sequenced, whereas mouse skin is dominated by gammadelta T cells.

To prepare the library, the immunoSEQ multiplex PCR assay was applied. RNA was extracted from all samples and reverse transcribed into cDNA, which served as template for TCR sequencing. SuperScript III was used to make first-strand cDNA, primed with a 2:1 mix of oligo-dT and random hexamers. A synthetic immune receptor repertoire was used to assess amplification bias, and residual bias was removed computationally. In the original analysis: Raw reads were preprocessed to remove errors, and CDR3 was defined according to IMGT conventions as the region from the conserved cysteine to phenylalanine. Clonality was calculated as 1 minus Shannon entropy normalized by log2 of the number of productive unique TCRs. Whether each scalp clone was CD4 or CD8 was inferred by checking scalp TCRbeta sequences against the CD4 and CD8 repertoires from sorted blood. Not all clones reach the TCRdb copy of this immuneACCESS table, which keeps in-frame sequences only. Checked studies attribute under half of the gap to unresolved V genes and leave the rest unexplained. D and trimming were read from the DNA, whereas the V and J calls and clone size are those reported in that table. This sample gives about 180,000 clones in total; more than 60% of them show up just once. The ten biggest clones cover 1.5% to 2% of the sample.

The time point tag for this specimen amounts to: baseline before oral tofacitinib. Lesional scalp punch biopsies and peripheral blood were obtained from alopecia areata patients. After PBMCs were isolated by density centrifugation and stained for CD3, CD4 and CD8, a FACSAria was used to sort CD4+ and CD8+ T cells. The CDR3 sequence holds 18 residues, the cysteine and phenylalanine included. Only the CDR3 DNA is retained, 54 bases long and in frame from the first base. V has 1 base trimmed and J has 3 bases trimmed; junction bases matching no gene number 8. Looking up the germline V gene yields CDR1 MGHRA and CDR2 YSYEKL.

Recombination connected TRBV4-1 to TRBJ2-1; the central 11 bases match TRBD2. Sequenced material: CD4+ T cells sorted from blood, taken at week 0. This clonotype originated in a human donor with alopecia areata. DNA sequence: TGCGCCAGCAGCCAAGTCCTAGCGGGGGGCGTAGTCTACAATGAGCAGTTCTTC. Its translation reads: CASSQVLAGGVVYNEQFF.